The rows below give T cell receptor beta chains drawn from one sample of a study of T cells after yellow fever vaccination. In TCRdb, the 5' RACE reads were re-called with MiXCR into one record per CDR3 protein. Counted here are around 600,000 distinct CDR3 sequences, around an eighth occurring once; the ten biggest clones make up 15%. Specimen: PBMCs, collected on the day of the yellow fever booster vaccination. These receptors were obtained from a man aged 30-40 years who received the YFV17D yellow fever vaccine. CDR3s include the opening cysteine and the closing phenylalanine or tryptophan. The D gene is left open where the match is weak. Clone size is shown for a subset of rows, as once, few, many or a class of expanded clone.

J gene,D gene,clone size,V gene,CDR3 DNA,CDR3 protein
TRBJ2-3,TRBD2,-,TRBV20-1,TGCAGTGCAAGGGAGGGAGCTAGCGGGAGGGCCTTGGGGGCAGATACGCAGTATTTT,CSAREGASGRALGADTQYF
TRBJ1-1,TRBD1,few,TRBV6-5,TGTGCCAGCAGTTGGGGGACAGATGAAGCTTTCTTT,CASSWGTDEAFF
TRBJ2-1,-,-,TRBV24-1,TGTGCCACCCATAGTGGAGGGGTAGGGAGGAATGAGCAGTTCTTC,CATHSGGVGRNEQFF
TRBJ2-1,TRBD2,-,TRBV7-2,TGTGCCAGCACGTCGACTAGCGGGACTTACAATGAGCAGTTCTTC,CASTSTSGTYNEQFF
TRBJ1-6,-,many,TRBV27,TGTGCCAGCAGTTTTGTTTTGAGGGGAAATAATTCACCCCTCCACTTT,CASSFVLRGNNSPLHF
TRBJ1-5,-,many,TRBV6-2/TRBV6-3,TGTGCCAGCAGTGCGGGGGGGCCCCAGCATTTT,CASSAGGPQHF
TRBJ1-1,-,-,TRBV20-1,TGCAGTGCTAGAGGGCCCGCTGGGTTGGGAGCTTTCTTT,CSARGPAGLGAFF
TRBJ2-7,TRBD2,-,TRBV29-1,TGCAGCGTGGTCCCCCGGACTAGCCGCTACGAGCAGTACTTC,CSVVPRTSRYEQYF
TRBJ1-1,-,few,TRBV12-3/TRBV12-4,TGTGCCAGCAGTTTGGGGGGGCAGTACATGAACACTGAAGCTTTCTTT,CASSLGGQYMNTEAFF
TRBJ2-7,-,-,TRBV7-2,TGTGCCAGCAGCATCTCGTGGAGTAGTGGGGGAAATGCGCAGTACTTC,CASSISWSSGGNAQYF
TRBJ1-6,-,few,TRBV20-1,TGCAGAAGGGCCAGGGATAATTCACCCCTCCACTTT,CRRARDNSPLHF
TRBJ1-5,TRBD1,-,TRBV7-8,TGTGCCAGCAGCGATGGGACAGGGAGGGATCAGCCCCAGCATTTT,CASSDGTGRDQPQHF
TRBJ2-3,-,-,TRBV3-1,TGTGCCAGCAGCCACTCTCTAGATACGCAGTATTTT,CASSHSLDTQYF
TRBJ1-6,-,-,TRBV7-2,TGTGCCAGCAGCTTAGGAGGGTTCGCTGATTCACCCCTCCACTTT,CASSLGGFADSPLHF
TRBJ2-3,-,few,TRBV6-5,TGTGCCAGCAGTTACGTACAGACCACAGATACGCAGTATTTT,CASSYVQTTDTQYF
TRBJ1-4,-,-,TRBV5-1,TGCGCCAGCAGCGCGACGGGACTCCAGAAACGGGAAAAACTGTTTTTT,CASSATGLQKREKLFF
TRBJ2-3,TRBD2,-,TRBV5-1,TGCGCCAGCAGCTTGACTAGCGGGAGGGCAGATACGCAGTATTTT,CASSLTSGRADTQYF
TRBJ1-6,-,few,TRBV27,TGTGCCAGCAGTCCGGGAGCAGAGAATTCACCCCTCCACTTT,CASSPGAENSPLHF
TRBJ2-3,-,few,TRBV5-1,TGCGCCAGCAGCTTGGCCGTCGACAGTTCAGATACGCAGTATTTT,CASSLAVDSSDTQYF
TRBJ2-6,-,once,TRBV7-9,TGTGCCAGCAGCCTCCCTAGAGGGGGCTCTGGGGCCAACGTCCTGACTTTC,CASSLPRGGSGANVLTF
TRBJ2-7,-,-,TRBV15,TGTGCCACCAGCATAGAACTAGCTGACGAGCAGTACTTC,CATSIELADEQYF
TRBJ1-1,-,-,TRBV20-1,TGCAGTGCGGACAGCAACACTGAAGCTTTCTTT,CSADSNTEAFF
TRBJ1-1,-,many,TRBV7-8,TGTGCCAGCAGCTTCCAAGCGAACACTGAAGCTTTCTTT,CASSFQANTEAFF
TRBJ2-7,TRBD1,-,TRBV20-1,TGCAGTGCTCCGGGACAGGGGGACTACGAGCAGTACTTC,CSAPGQGDYEQYF
TRBJ1-6,TRBD1,few,TRBV6-1,TGTGCCAGCAGTGACCGGGACAGGGGGCATTCACCCCTCCACTTT,CASSDRDRGHSPLHF
TRBJ1-2,-,few,TRBV18,TGTGCCAGCTCACCCCGATTCGAGTCGGGCTATGGCTACACCTTC,CASSPRFESGYGYTF
TRBJ2-7,TRBD2,few,TRBV7-2,TGTGCCAGCAGCCGTCTAGCGGGGGGAAACTACGAGCAGTACTTC,CASSRLAGGNYEQYF
TRBJ2-5,-,-,TRBV5-1,TGCGCCAGCAGGGACGGCGGACAGTTCAAGTCGACCCAGTACTTC,CASRDGGQFKSTQYF
TRBJ2-2,-,few,TRBV5-1,TGCGCCAGCAGTTCAACAAGACCAGGCGGGACCCTTGTCACCGGGGAGCTGTTTTTT,CASSSTRPGGTLVTGELFF
TRBJ2-1,-,-,TRBV27,TGTGCCACTCAGGGGGCGGGAGGGCGTTATGAGCAGTTCTTC,CATQGAGGRYEQFF
TRBJ1-1,-,few,TRBV24-1,TGTGCCACCTCCGGATGGGCCGGGGGGCGCCTAGAAGCTTTCTTT,CATSGWAGGRLEAFF
TRBJ2-3,TRBD1,few,TRBV10-3,TGTGCCGCTCGGGACAGGGGTCCAGATACGCAGTATTTT,CAARDRGPDTQYF
TRBJ2-1,TRBD2,few,TRBV5-1,TGCGCCAGCAGCTTGGCGGGGGGTGGTCCAGTGCCCAATGAGCAGTTCTTC,CASSLAGGGPVPNEQFF
TRBJ2-1,TRBD2,-,TRBV4-1,TGCGCCAGCAGCCAAGCAGGGACTAGCGGGAGGGGGCTTCGTATTTTGAAGTACAATGAGCAGTTCTTC,CASSQAGTSGRGLRILKYNEQFF
TRBJ2-1,-,-,TRBV30,TGTGCCTGGAGTATTGTTGGCGTAGAGTATGAGCAGTTCTTC,CAWSIVGVEYEQFF
TRBJ2-7,TRBD2,few,TRBV4-3,TGCGCCAGCAGCAGGGGGACTAGCGGCTACGAGCAGTACTTC,CASSRGTSGYEQYF
TRBJ1-6,-,few,TRBV4-3,TGCGCCAGCAGCCAAGAGGACACCTATAATTCACCCCTCCACTTT,CASSQEDTYNSPLHF
TRBJ2-1,TRBD1,few,TRBV6-1,TGTGCCAGCAACGACCGCCGGGACAGAGATTCCTACAATGAGCAGTTCTTC,CASNDRRDRDSYNEQFF
TRBJ2-1,-,few,TRBV11-2,TGTGCCAGCAGCTTAATCCTTCTTAATGAGCAGTTCTTC,CASSLILLNEQFF
TRBJ2-3,TRBD1,few,TRBV30,TGTGCCTGGGACACCGGGACAGGGGAGGATACGCAGTATTTT,CAWDTGTGEDTQYF
TRBJ1-1,-,few,TRBV5-1,TGCGCCAGCAGCTTGGCGGGGCAGAACACTGAAGCTTTCTTT,CASSLAGQNTEAFF